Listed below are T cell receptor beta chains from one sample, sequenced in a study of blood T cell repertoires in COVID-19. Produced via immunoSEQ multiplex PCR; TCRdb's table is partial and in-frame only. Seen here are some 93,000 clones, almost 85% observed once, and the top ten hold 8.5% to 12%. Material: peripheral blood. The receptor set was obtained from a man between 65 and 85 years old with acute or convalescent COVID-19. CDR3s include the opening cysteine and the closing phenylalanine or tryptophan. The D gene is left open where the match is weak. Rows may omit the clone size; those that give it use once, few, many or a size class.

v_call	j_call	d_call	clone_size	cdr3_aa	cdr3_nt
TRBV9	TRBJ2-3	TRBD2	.	CASSVPSGGSTDTQYF	TGTGCCAGCAGCGTCCCGAGCGGGGGGAGCACAGATACGCAGTATTTT
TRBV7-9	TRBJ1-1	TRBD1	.	CASSSGQGDTEAFF	TGTGCCAGCAGCTCAGGACAGGGGGACACTGAAGCTTTCTTT
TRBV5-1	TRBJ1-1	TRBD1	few	CASSQPGQLKMNTEAFF	TGCGCCAGCAGCCAGCCGGGACAGTTAAAAATGAACACTGAAGCTTTCTTT
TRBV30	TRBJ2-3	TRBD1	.	CAWSLTGVTDTQYF	TGTGCCTGGAGCCTTACAGGGGTCACAGATACGCAGTATTTT
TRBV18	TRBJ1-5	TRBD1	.	CASSGDRDSQPQHF	TGTGCCAGCTCCGGCGACCGGGACAGCCAGCCCCAGCATTTT
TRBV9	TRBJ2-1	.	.	CASSVGGRQGFSEQFF	TGTGCCAGCAGCGTAGGTGGGCGGCAGGGGTTTTCTGAGCAGTTCTTC
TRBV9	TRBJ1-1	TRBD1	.	CASSRQGAGTEAFF	TGTGCCAGCAGCCGACAGGGGGCGGGCACTGAAGCTTTCTTT
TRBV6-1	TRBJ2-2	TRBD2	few	CASSDLAGVAGELFF	TGTGCCAGCAGTGATCTAGCGGGAGTTGCCGGGGAGCTGTTTTTT
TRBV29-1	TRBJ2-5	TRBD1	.	CSVIGVGQGAGETQYF	TGCAGCGTTATAGGTGTCGGACAGGGGGCTGGAGAGACCCAGTACTTC
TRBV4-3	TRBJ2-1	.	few	CASSQDRDWINEQFF	TGCGCCAGCAGCCAAGACCGGGACTGGATCAATGAGCAGTTCTTC
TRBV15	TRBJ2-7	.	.	CATSRDRGRYEQYF	TGTGCCACCAGCAGGGACAGAGGGAGATACGAGCAGTACTTC
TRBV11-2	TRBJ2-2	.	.	CASRRVSSTGELFF	TGTGCCAGCAGACGGGTTTCGTCCACCGGGGAGCTGTTTTTT
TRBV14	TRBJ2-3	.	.	CASSRSLGGDTQYF	TGTGCCAGCAGCCGGTCCTTGGGGGGAGATACGCAGTATTTT
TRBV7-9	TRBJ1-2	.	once	CASSRRGTTPNYGYTF	TGTGCCAGCAGCAGAAGGGGGACAACCCCTAACTATGGCTACACCTTC
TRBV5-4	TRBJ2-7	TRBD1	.	CASSGDRGSTYEQYF	TGTGCCAGCAGCGGGGACAGGGGATCCACCTACGAGCAGTACTTC
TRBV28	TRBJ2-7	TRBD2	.	CASIGAGASYEQYF	TGTGCCAGCATTGGAGCGGGAGCATCCTACGAGCAGTACTTC
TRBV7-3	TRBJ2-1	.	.	CASSRGRGNNEQFF	TGTGCCAGCAGCCGCGGAAGGGGGAACAATGAGCAGTTCTTC
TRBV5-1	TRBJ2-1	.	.	CASRASSSYNEQFF	TGCGCCAGCAGGGCGTCTAGCTCCTACAATGAGCAGTTCTTC
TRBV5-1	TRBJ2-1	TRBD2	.	CASSAGLAVYNEQFF	TGCGCCAGCAGCGCTGGACTAGCGGTCTACAATGAGCAGTTCTTC
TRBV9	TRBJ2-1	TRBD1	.	CASSAGTGAELARSYNEQFF	TGTGCCAGCAGCGCCGGGACAGGGGCGGAATTAGCGCGCTCCTACAATGAGCAGTTCTTC
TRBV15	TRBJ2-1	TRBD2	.	CATSRPSRGGRIHEQFF	TGTGCCACCAGCAGACCGTCTCGGGGCGGGAGGATTCATGAGCAGTTCTTC
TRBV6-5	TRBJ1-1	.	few	CASTLSVNTEAFF	TGTGCCAGCACCCTATCCGTGAACACTGAAGCTTTCTTT
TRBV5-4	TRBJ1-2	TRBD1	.	CASSSEGGGTGNGHTF	TGTGCCAGCAGCTCTGAGGGTGGTGGGACAGGGAATGGCCACACCTTC
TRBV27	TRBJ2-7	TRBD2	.	CASSPTSGVYEQYF	TGTGCCAGCTCGCCAACTAGCGGGGTCTACGAGCAGTACTTC
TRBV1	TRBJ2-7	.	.	CTSSRGRRDEQYF	TGCACCAGCAGCCGCGGCAGAAGAGACGAGCAGTACTTC
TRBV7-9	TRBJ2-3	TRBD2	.	CASSLTSGRAADTQYF	TGTGCCAGCAGCTTAACTAGCGGGAGGGCCGCGGATACGCAGTATTTT
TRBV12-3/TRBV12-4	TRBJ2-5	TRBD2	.	CASRLGLAETQYF	TGTGCCAGCAGATTAGGACTAGCAGAGACCCAGTACTTC
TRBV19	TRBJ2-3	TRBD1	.	CASSSPGQGARTDTQYF	TGTGCCAGTAGTTCCCCGGGACAGGGGGCGCGGACAGATACGCAGTATTTT
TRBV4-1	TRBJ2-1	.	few	CASSQDPTISYNEQFF	TGCGCCAGCAGCCAAGACCCTACCATCTCCTACAATGAGCAGTTCTTC
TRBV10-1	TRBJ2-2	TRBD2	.	CASSALAGNGELFF	TGCGCCAGCAGTGCGCTAGCGGGGAACGGGGAGCTGTTTTTT
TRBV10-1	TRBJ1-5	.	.	CAILREGDQPQHF	TGCGCCATCCTCCGGGAGGGTGACCAGCCCCAGCATTTT
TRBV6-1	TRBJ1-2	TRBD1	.	CASSETPGTGGHGYTF	TGTGCCAGCAGTGAAACACCCGGGACAGGGGGCCATGGCTACACCTTC
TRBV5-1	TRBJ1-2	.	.	CASSHQIQLNRDLTF	TGCGCCAGCAGCCACCAAATCCAACTTAACAGGGATTTGACCTTC
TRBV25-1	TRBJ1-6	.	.	CASGRGSSNSPLHF	TGTGCCAGCGGGCGGGGTTCGAGTAATTCACCCCTCCACTTT
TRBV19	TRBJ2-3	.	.	CASKRDSKRFSDTQYF	TGTGCCAGTAAGAGGGACTCTAAACGATTCTCAGATACGCAGTATTTT
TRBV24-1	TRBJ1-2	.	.	CATSDGGSIGYTF	TGTGCCACCAGTGATGGCGGCAGCATTGGCTACACCTTC
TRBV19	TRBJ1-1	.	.	CASTPTTGQLNTEAFF	TGTGCCAGTACCCCGACCACGGGACAACTTAACACTGAAGCTTTCTTT
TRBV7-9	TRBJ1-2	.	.	CASSLEGLGASGYTF	TGTGCCAGCAGCTTGGAAGGGCTGGGGGCGTCTGGCTACACCTTC
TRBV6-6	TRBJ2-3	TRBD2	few	CASSLGGAADTQYF	TGTGCCAGCAGCCTCGGGGGGGCGGCAGATACGCAGTATTTT
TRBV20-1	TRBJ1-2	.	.	CSVGANYGYTF	TGCAGTGTAGGAGCCAACTATGGCTACACCTTC
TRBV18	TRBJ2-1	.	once	CASSPPRQSSYNEQFF	TGTGCCAGCTCACCACCGAGGCAGAGCTCCTACAATGAGCAGTTCTTC
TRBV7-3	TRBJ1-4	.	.	CASSLGGRGEKLFF	TGTGCCAGCAGCCTCGGGGGAAGGGGCGAAAAACTGTTTTTT
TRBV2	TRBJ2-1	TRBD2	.	CASNQLAGAGEQFF	TGTGCCAGCAATCAGCTAGCGGGGGCGGGTGAGCAGTTCTTC
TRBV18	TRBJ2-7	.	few	CASSPRGSEQYF	TGTGCCAGCTCACCTCGGGGGAGCGAGCAGTACTTC
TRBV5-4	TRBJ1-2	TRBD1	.	CASNQDRGLQGYTF	TGTGCCAGCAATCAGGACAGGGGCCTTCAGGGCTACACCTTC
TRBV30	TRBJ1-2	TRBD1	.	CAWSADRGHYGYTF	TGTGCCTGGAGTGCGGACAGGGGCCACTATGGCTACACCTTC
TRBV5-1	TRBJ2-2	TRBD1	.	CASSLGTGGTGELFF	TGCGCCAGCAGCTTGGGGACAGGGGGCACCGGGGAGCTGTTTTTT
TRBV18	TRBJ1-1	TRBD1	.	CASSVDRGGTEAFF	TGTGCCAGCTCAGTGGACAGGGGAGGCACTGAAGCTTTCTTT
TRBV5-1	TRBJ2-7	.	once	CASRRDGAYEQYF	TGCGCCAGCAGGCGGGACGGAGCCTACGAGCAGTACTTC
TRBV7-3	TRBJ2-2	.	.	CASSLTVTPTGELFF	TGTGCCAGCAGCTTAACCGTGACACCCACCGGGGAGCTGTTTTTT
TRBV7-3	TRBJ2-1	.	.	CASSPTPGFEQFF	TGTGCCAGCAGTCCTACCCCAGGGTTCGAGCAGTTCTTC
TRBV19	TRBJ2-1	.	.	CASSIGSGGENEQFF	TGTGCCAGTAGTATAGGGTCTGGCGGGGAAAATGAGCAGTTCTTC
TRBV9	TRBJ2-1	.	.	CASSVGLEVPHEQFF	TGTGCCAGCAGCGTAGGACTAGAGGTTCCCCATGAGCAGTTCTTC
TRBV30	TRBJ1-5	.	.	CAWSIRTGNQPQHF	TGTGCCTGGAGTATCCGGACAGGCAATCAGCCCCAGCATTTT
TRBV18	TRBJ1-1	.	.	CASSPPVTRGHEAFF	TGTGCCAGCTCACCACCGGTAACAAGAGGTCATGAAGCTTTCTTT
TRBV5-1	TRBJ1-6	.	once	CASNQGSNSPLHF	TGCGCCAGCAACCAGGGGTCTAATTCACCCCTCCACTTT
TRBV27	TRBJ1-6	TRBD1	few	CASSQGSSYNSPLHF	TGTGCCAGCTCACAGGGGAGCTCCTATAATTCACCCCTCCACTTT
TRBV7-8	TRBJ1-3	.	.	CASSFTGGSGNTIYF	TGTGCCAGCAGCTTTACCGGGGGATCTGGAAACACCATATATTTT
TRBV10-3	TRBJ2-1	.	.	CAIRPGLGYNEQFF	TGTGCCATCAGGCCGGGACTGGGATACAATGAGCAGTTCTTC